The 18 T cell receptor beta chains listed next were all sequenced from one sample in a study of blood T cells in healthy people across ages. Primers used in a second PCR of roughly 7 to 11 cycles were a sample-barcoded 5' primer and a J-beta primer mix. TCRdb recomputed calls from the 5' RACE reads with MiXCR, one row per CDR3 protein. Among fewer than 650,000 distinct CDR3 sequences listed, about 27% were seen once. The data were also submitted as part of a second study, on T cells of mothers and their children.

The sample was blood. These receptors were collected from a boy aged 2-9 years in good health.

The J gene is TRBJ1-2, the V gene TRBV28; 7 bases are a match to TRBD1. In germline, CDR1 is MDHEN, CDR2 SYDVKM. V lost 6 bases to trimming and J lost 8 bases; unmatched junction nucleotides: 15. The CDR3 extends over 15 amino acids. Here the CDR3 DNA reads TGTGCCAGCAGCTCCGGGGGACAGCGTCTATGGGGCTACACCTTC. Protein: CASSSGGQRLWGYTF.

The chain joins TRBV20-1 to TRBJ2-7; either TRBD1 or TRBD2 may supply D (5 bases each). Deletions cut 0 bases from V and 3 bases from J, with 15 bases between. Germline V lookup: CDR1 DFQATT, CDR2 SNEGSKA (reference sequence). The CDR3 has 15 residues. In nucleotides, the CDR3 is TGCAGTGCTAGAGATTGGGCAGGGACGGACTACGAGCAGTACTTC. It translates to CSARDWAGTDYEQYF.

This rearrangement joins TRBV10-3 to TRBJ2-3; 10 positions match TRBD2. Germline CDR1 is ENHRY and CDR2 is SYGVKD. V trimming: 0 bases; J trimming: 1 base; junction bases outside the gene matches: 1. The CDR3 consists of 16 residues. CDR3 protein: CAISESGTSGTDTQYF. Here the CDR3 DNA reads TGTGCCATCAGTGAGTCCGGGACTAGCGGCACAGATACGCAGTATTTT.

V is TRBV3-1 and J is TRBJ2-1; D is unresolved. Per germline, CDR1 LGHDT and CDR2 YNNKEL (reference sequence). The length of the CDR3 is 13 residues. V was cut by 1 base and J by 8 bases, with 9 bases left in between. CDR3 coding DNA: TGTGCCAGCAGCCAAGGCAGGCTGGATGAGCAGTTCTTC. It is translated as CASSQGRLDEQFF.

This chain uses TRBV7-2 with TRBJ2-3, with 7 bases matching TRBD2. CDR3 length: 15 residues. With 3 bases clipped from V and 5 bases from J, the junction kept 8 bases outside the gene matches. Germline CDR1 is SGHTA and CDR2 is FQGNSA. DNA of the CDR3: TGTGCCAGCAGCTTTCCACGCGGGAGTCAAGATACGCAGTATTTT. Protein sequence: CASSFPRGSQDTQYF.

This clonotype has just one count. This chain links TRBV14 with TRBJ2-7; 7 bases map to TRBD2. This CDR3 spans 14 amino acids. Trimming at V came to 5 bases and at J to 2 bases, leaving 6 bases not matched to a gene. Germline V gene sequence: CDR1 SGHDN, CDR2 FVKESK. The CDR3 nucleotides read TGTGCCAGCAGCAGGGGCGGGAGCGCCTACGAGCAGTACTTC. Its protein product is CASSRGGSAYEQYF.

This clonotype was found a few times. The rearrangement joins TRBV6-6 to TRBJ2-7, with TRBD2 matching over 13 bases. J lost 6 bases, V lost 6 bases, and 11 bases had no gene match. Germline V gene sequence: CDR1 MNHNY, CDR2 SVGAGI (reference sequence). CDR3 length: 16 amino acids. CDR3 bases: TGTGCCAGCAGACCAACCGGGACTAGCGGGACTCGCGAGCAGTACTTC. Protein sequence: CASRPTGTSGTREQYF.

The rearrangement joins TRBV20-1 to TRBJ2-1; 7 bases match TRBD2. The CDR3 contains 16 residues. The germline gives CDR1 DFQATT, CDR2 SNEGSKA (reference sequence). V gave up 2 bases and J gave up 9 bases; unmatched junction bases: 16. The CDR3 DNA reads TGCAGTGCTAGATCTCCCTCGTCGGGGAGGGCAGGTGAGCAGTTCTTC. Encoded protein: CSARSPSSGRAGEQFF.

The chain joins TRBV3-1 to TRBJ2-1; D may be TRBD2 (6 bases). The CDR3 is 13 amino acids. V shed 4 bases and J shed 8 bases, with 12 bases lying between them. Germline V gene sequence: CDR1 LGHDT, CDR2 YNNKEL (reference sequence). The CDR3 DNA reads TGTGCCAGCAGCCCGTTAGCGGACTATGAGCAGTTCTTC. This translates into CASSPLADYEQFF.

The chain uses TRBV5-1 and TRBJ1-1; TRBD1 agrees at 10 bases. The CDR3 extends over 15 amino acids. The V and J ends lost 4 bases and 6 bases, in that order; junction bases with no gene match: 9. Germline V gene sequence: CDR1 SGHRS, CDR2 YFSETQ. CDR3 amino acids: CASSHTGQGISEAFF. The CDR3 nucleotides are TGCGCCAGCAGCCACACGGGACAGGGGATATCTGAAGCTTTCTTT.

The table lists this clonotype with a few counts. Here the CDR3 DNA reads TGTGCCAGCAGGGACAGGGAGAGCTCCTACGAGCAGTACTTC. It translates to CASRDRESSYEQYF. This chain links TRBV12-3 or TRBV12-4 with TRBJ2-7; 8 nucleotides agree with TRBD1. The trim removed 6 bases at V and 0 bases at J, leaving 4 bases unmatched. This CDR3 has 14 residues.

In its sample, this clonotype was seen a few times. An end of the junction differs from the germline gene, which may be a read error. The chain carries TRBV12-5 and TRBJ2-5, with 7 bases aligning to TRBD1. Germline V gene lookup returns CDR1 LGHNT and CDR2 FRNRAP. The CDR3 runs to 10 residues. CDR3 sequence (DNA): TGTGCTAGTGGTTCGGGGACAGTCTTCTTC. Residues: CASGSGTVFF. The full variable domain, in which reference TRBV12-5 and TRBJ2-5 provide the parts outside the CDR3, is DARVTQTPRHKVTEMGQEVTMRCQPILGHNTVFWYRQTMMQGLELLAYFRNRAPLDDSGMPKDRFSAEMPDATLATLKIQPSEPRDSAVYFCASGSGTVFFGPGTRLLVL.

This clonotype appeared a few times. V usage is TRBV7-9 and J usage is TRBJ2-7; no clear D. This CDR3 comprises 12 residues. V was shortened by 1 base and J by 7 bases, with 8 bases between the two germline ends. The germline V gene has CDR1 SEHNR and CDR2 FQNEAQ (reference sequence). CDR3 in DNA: TGTGCCAGCAGCTTAGTTAATCAGGAGCAGTACTTC. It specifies CASSLVNQEQYF.

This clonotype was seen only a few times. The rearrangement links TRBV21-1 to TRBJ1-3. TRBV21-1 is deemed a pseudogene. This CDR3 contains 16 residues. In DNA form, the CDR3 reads TGTGCCAGCAGCGGACGACAACACCACTCTGGAAACACCATATATTTT. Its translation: CASSGRQHHSGNTIYF.

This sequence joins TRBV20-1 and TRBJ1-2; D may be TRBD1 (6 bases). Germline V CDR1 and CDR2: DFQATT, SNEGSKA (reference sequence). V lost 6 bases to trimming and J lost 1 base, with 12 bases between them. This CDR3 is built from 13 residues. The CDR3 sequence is CSAPGTLNYGYTF. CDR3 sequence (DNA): TGCAGTGCCCCCGGGACACTTAACTATGGCTACACCTTC.

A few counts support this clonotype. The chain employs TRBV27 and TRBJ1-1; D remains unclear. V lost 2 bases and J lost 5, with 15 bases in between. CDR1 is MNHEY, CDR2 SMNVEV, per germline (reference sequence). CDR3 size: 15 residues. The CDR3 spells CASSLLAGEGTEAFF. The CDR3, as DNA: TGTGCCAGCAGTTTACTCGCCGGAGAGGGAACTGAAGCTTTCTTT.

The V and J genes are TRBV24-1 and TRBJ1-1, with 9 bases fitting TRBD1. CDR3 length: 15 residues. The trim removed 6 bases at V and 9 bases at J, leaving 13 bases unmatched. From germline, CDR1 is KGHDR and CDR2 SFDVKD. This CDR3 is CATSPGTGLDLQAFF. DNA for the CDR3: TGTGCCACCAGTCCCGGGACAGGGCTTGATCTGCAAGCTTTCTTT.

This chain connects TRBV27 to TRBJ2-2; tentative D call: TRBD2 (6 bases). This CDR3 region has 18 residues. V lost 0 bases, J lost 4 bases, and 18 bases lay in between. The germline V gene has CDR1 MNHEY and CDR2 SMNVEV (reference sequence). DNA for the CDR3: TGTGCCAGCAGTTTATCCCGGAGGGGCCAGCGAAGCACCGGGGAGCTGTTTTTT. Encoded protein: CASSLSRRGQRSTGELFF.